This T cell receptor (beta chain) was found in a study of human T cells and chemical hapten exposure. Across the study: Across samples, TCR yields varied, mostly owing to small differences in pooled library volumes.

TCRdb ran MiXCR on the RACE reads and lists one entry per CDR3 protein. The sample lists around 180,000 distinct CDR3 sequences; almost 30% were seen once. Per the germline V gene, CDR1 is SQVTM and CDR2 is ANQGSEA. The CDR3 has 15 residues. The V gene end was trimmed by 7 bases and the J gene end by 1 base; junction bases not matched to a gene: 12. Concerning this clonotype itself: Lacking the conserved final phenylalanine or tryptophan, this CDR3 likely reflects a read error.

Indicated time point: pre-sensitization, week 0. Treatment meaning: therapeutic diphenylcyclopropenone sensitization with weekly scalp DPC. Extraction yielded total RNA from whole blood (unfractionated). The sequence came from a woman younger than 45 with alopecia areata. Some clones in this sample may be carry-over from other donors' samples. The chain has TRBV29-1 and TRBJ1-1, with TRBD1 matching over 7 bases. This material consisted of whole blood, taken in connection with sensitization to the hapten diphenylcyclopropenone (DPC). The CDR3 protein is CSAHKLGGANTEAFL. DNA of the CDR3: TGCAGCGCCCATAAATTAGGGGGCGCGAACACTGAAGCTTTCTTA.